These 32 T cell receptor beta chains share one sample of origin, sequenced in a study of neurological immune-mediated disorders. Time point described: longitudinal time-point 2. TCRdb re-derived calls from the 5' RACE reads in MiXCR, one entry per CDR3 protein. This table has 100,000 or so distinct CDR3 sequences, approximately 13% appearing once. Specimen: PBMCs. The receptors were gathered from a female donor with HTLV-1-associated myelopathy (HAM/TSP).

This clonotype occurred many times. This rearrangement joins TRBV5-1 to TRBJ2-5, with D perhaps matching TRBD1 or TRBD2 (5 bases each). The V end lost 5 bases, the J end lost 9 bases, and 20 bases lay between the germline ends. The CDR3 has 14 residues. Germline-derived CDR1 and CDR2 are SGHRS and YFSETQ. CDR3 protein: CASSFPGTAEAQYF. The DNA of the CDR3 is TGCGCCAGCAGTTTTCCCGGGACGGCGGAGGCCCAGTACTTC.

The sample holds many counts of this clonotype. The V call is TRBV5-1, the J call TRBJ2-3; 13 bases match TRBD2. This CDR3 spans 17 amino acids. The V gene's germline CDR1 is SGHRS and CDR2 YFSETQ. The J segment lost 6 bases and the V segment lost 4 bases, leaving 11 bases of the junction unmatched. In DNA form, the CDR3 reads TGCGCCAGCAGCCGCCGACCGACTAGCGGGGGGTTTGATACGCAGTATTTT. Translating gives CASSRRPTSGGFDTQYF.

The chain employs TRBV5-1 and TRBJ2-7; 7 nucleotides align to TRBD2. Germline CDR1 SGHRS, CDR2 YFSETQ. This CDR3 is built from 14 residues. Unmatched junction bases numbered 2, after V lost 2 bases and J lost 0 bases. CDR3 DNA sequence: TGCGCCAGCAGCTTTGGGGGGGGCTCCTACGAGCAGTACTTC. As protein: CASSFGGGSYEQYF.

This clonotype occurred many times. The CDR3 region is CASSPDRRYGYTF. The CDR3 coding sequence is TGTGCCAGCAGTCCCGACAGGCGCTATGGCTACACCTTC. This chain connects TRBV11-2 to TRBJ1-2, with TRBD1 as a possible D gene (6 bases). The CDR3 loop spans 13 amino acids. Germline lookup yields CDR1 SGHAT and CDR2 FQNNGV. V lost 6 bases, J lost 4 bases, and 12 bases lay in between.

In its sample, this clonotype was seen many times. The chain couples TRBV28 to TRBJ2-6; D might be TRBD2 (6 bases). V dropped 3 bases and J dropped 0 bases, with 15 bases sitting between them. CDR1 and CDR2 from the germline V gene are MDHEN and SYDVKM. The CDR3 is made up of 18 amino acids. The CDR3 coding sequence is TGTGCCAGCAGTTTTCTGAACCGGGGACTCTCTGGGGCCAACGTCCTGACTTTC. Its protein product is CASSFLNRGLSGANVLTF.

This clonotype was counted many times. The rearrangement uses TRBV5-1 and TRBJ2-7; D is possibly TRBD1 or TRBD2 (5 bases each). V was pared by 0 bases and J by 0 bases, with 10 bases between. The CDR3 covers 15 residues. CDR1 is SGHRS, CDR2 YFSETQ, per germline. The CDR3 region is CASSLVSGPSYEQYF. The CDR3 coding sequence is TGCGCCAGCAGCTTGGTGTCGGGACCCTCCTACGAGCAGTACTTC.

The chain employs TRBV12-3 or TRBV12-4 and TRBJ2-5, with TRBD2 identical over 8 bases. CDR3 length: 18 amino acids. Trimming at V came to 6 bases and at J to 5 bases, leaving 20 bases not matched to a gene. The CDR3 loop is CASRLPPSGGRRGETQYF. The DNA for the CDR3 is TGTGCCAGCAGACTCCCCCCCTCGGGAGGGAGAAGAGGGGAGACCCAGTACTTC.

This clonotype occurred many times. This chain links TRBV12-3 or TRBV12-4 with TRBJ2-1; 7 nucleotides line up with TRBD1. The CDR3 extends over 14 amino acids. V lost 4 bases to trimming and J lost 9 bases; unmatched junction nucleotides: 9. CDR3 residues: CASSSGTGVSEQFF. As DNA, the CDR3 is TGTGCCAGCAGTTCGGGAACAGGGGTCAGTGAGCAGTTCTTC.

This clonotype was seen at least ten times. The V and J genes are TRBV5-1 and TRBJ2-3, with TRBD2 matching over 9 bases. V was clipped by 0 bases and J by 5 bases; unmatched bases: 1. The CDR3 extends over 14 amino acids. CDR1 SGHRS and CDR2 YFSETQ come from the germline V gene. The CDR3 DNA reads as TGCGCCAGCAGCTTGGCAGCGGGGGGAGATACGCAGTATTTT. Protein sequence: CASSLAAGGDTQYF.

A remark on this clonotype: One end of the junction does not line up with germline, which may come from a read error. This chain joins TRBV5-1 and TRBJ2-1, with D perhaps TRBD1 (5 bases). Germline V gives CDR1 SGHRS, CDR2 YFSETQ. CDR3 length equals 16 residues. In DNA form, the CDR3 reads TGTGCCAGCAGCTTGCTTCCCGGACATGCCTACAATGAGCAGTTCTTC. Its translation: CASSLLPGHAYNEQFF.

Ten or more counts support this clonotype. V and J are TRBV4-2 and TRBJ2-3, with 7 bases identical to TRBD2. The germline V gene has CDR1 LGHNA and CDR2 YNFKEQ. The V and J ends lost 6 bases and 2 bases, in that order; junction bases with no gene match: 8. The CDR3 totals 15 residues. CDR3 coding DNA: TGTGCCAGCAGTGCGTGGCGGGGGAACACAGATACGCAGTATTTT. Protein product: CASSAWRGNTDTQYF.

This clonotype was seen many times. The V call is TRBV28, the J call TRBJ2-2; D gene uncertain. The CDR3 is 14 amino acids. Germline CDR1 is MDHEN and CDR2 is SYDVKM. V lost 2 bases to trimming and J lost 5 bases, with 9 bases between them. For the CDR3, the DNA is TGTGCCAGCAGTTTAGCATATAAGACCGGGGAGCTGTTTTTT. Protein product: CASSLAYKTGELFF.

This clonotype was found many times. V is TRBV5-1 and J is TRBJ2-1; D not certain. This CDR3 comprises 13 residues. Germline values: CDR1 SGHRS, CDR2 YFSETQ. Trimming left V 0 bases short and J 6 bases short, with 7 bases between. The CDR3 region has the DNA TGCGCCAGCAGCTTGGCTGCTAGCAATGAGCAGTTCTTC. Its protein product is CASSLAASNEQFF.

This clonotype has a count of ten or more. One end of the junction varies from germline; a read error may be responsible. The J gene is TRBJ2-5, the V gene TRBV5-1, with 7 bases fitting TRBD2. The CDR3 is made up of 14 amino acids. Germline lookup yields CDR1 SGHRS and CDR2 YFSETQ. CDR3 sequence reads: CASRLGTTQETQYF. The CDR3 coding sequence is TGCGCCAGCAGGTTGGGGACTACCCAAGAGACCCAGTACTTC.

This clonotype was counted ten times or more. The V and J genes are TRBV15 and TRBJ2-1; D gene unclear. Germline values: CDR1 LNHNV, CDR2 YYDKDF (reference sequence). There are 15 residues in the CDR3. V was pared by 0 bases and J by 2 bases, with 8 bases between. CDR3 sequence (DNA): TGTGCCACCAGCAGAGAGCCGGGTACCTACAATGAGCAGTTCTTC. It translates to CATSREPGTYNEQFF.

This clonotype was found many times. The chain joins TRBV18 to TRBJ2-1; no firm D call. Germline values: CDR1 KGHSH, CDR2 LQKENI. Trimming removed 0 bases at V and 8 bases at J, with 11 bases between. The CDR3 runs to 14 residues. The CDR3 loop reads CASSPPRAPHEQFF. In nucleotides, the CDR3 is TGTGCCAGCTCACCACCGAGAGCCCCCCATGAGCAGTTCTTC.

The table lists this clonotype with many counts. The V call is TRBV5-1, the J call TRBJ2-1, with a possible D match to TRBD2 (5 bases). Germline V lookup: CDR1 SGHRS, CDR2 YFSETQ. The CDR3 is made up of 15 amino acids. Trimming took 5 bases from V and 11 from J, leaving 23 bases between them. CDR3 region: CASSYGLLMGLQQFF. The DNA of the CDR3 is TGCGCCAGCAGTTACGGACTTTTAATGGGTTTGCAGCAGTTCTTC.

This clonotype was detected many times. This chain connects TRBV12-3 or TRBV12-4 to TRBJ2-1; 15 bases agree with TRBD2. V lost 5 bases and J lost 10; bases outside the gene matches: 15. The CDR3 is 18 residues long. CDR3: CASSVGLAGGPGVGEQFF. The CDR3 nucleotides are TGTGCCAGCAGTGTAGGACTAGCGGGGGGGCCCGGGGTAGGCGAGCAGTTCTTC.

To note about this clonotype: A read error may explain this, as a much larger clone is one base away. This chain connects TRBV5-1 to TRBJ1-1; D gene unclear. Germline CDR1 is SGHRS and CDR2 is YFSETQ. CDR3 length: 13 amino acids. V lost 7 bases and J 4 bases, leaving 14 bases between the germline ends. CDR3 DNA: TGCGCCAGCGGGCAGGAACCATCCACTGAAGCTTTCTTT. Its protein product is CASGQEPSTEAFF. The full variable domain, in which reference TRBV5-1 and TRBJ1-1 provide the parts outside the CDR3, is KAGVTQTPRYLIKTRGQQVTLSCSPISGHRSVSWYQQTPGQGLQFLFEYFSETQRNKGNFPGRFSGRQFSNSRSEMNVSTLELGDSALYLCASGQEPSTEAFFGQGTRLTVV.

This clonotype was detected ten times or more. V is TRBV10-2 and J is TRBJ2-7, with D uncertain. The CDR3 consists of 14 residues. Per germline, CDR1 WSHSY and CDR2 SAAADI. The germline V and J ends were trimmed by 6 bases and 0 bases, with 12 bases remaining between them. CDR3 region: CASRSPGRSYEQYF. CDR3 coding DNA: TGCGCCAGCAGATCACCTGGGCGCTCCTACGAGCAGTACTTC.

In this sample, this clonotype turned up many times. This chain uses TRBV20-1 with TRBJ2-1; D might be TRBD2 (6 bases). The V gene's germline CDR1 is DFQATT and CDR2 SNEGSKA (reference sequence). Between the trimmed V and J ends, which lost 3 bases and 2 bases, there was a span of 11 bases. The CDR3 has 14 amino acids. CDR3 nucleotides: TGCAGTGCTAGTGCTAGCGTTCCCTACAATGAGCAGTTCTTC. Amino acid sequence: CSASASVPYNEQFF.

This clonotype was detected many times. The chain uses TRBV14 and TRBJ2-1, with TRBD2 identical over 8 bases. Germline values: CDR1 SGHDN, CDR2 FVKESK. There are 15 residues in the CDR3. The J segment lost 4 bases and the V segment lost 4 bases, leaving 6 bases of the junction unmatched. The chain's CDR3 is CASSRRGAGYNEQFF. The CDR3 coding sequence is TGTGCCAGCAGCCGGCGGGGGGCTGGATACAATGAGCAGTTCTTC.

This clonotype has a count of ten or more. This chain links TRBV14 with TRBJ1-4; D is possibly TRBD1 (5 bases). The germline CDR1 and CDR2 sequences are SGHDN and FVKESK. V shed 4 bases and J shed 11 bases, with 23 bases lying between them. This CDR3 is 16 amino acids long. The CDR3 DNA reads TGTGCCAGCAGCCTCAAATCCCGGGACCGGTTAGTCAAACTGTTTTTT. It is translated as CASSLKSRDRLVKLFF.

This clonotype has more than one count but fewer than ten. This chain uses TRBV7-8 with TRBJ1-4; D gene uncertain. This CDR3 is built from 14 residues. V was cut by 6 bases and J by 8 bases, with 16 bases left in between. Germline V gene data show CDR1 as SGHVS and CDR2 as FQNEAQ. CDR3: CASSQWSGSEKLFF. CDR3 coding DNA: TGTGCCAGCAGTCAATGGTCAGGATCGGAAAAACTGTTTTTT. Variable domain in full (rest from reference TRBV7-8 and TRBJ1-4): GAGVSQSPRYKVAKRGQDVALRCDPISGHVSLFWYQQALGQGPEFLTYFQNEAQLDKSGLPSDRFFAERPEGSVSTLKIQRTQQEDSAVYLCASSQWSGSEKLFFGSGTQLSVL.

The sample holds many counts of this clonotype. The chain employs TRBV12-3 or TRBV12-4 and TRBJ2-2; the match to TRBD2 covers 15 bases. This CDR3 comprises 19 residues. J was trimmed by 0 bases and V by 2 bases; bases with no gene match: 4. In nucleotides, the CDR3 is TGTGCCAGCAGTTTACCTGGGACTAGCGGGGGGTCGAACACCGGGGAGCTGTTTTTT. This gives the protein CASSLPGTSGGSNTGELFF.

The J gene is TRBJ2-2, the V gene TRBV7-9; TRBD1 might be the D (7 bases). Germline V gene data show CDR1 as SEHNR and CDR2 as FQNEAQ (reference sequence). CDR3 length equals 14 residues. Trimming stripped 5 bases from V and 4 bases from J, with 11 bases between. CDR3 residues: CASSRQGGTGELFF. The CDR3 DNA sequence: TGTGCCAGCAGCCGACAGGGAGGCACCGGGGAGCTGTTTTTT. The entire variable domain, with the rest obtained from reference TRBV7-9 and TRBJ2-2, is as follows: DTGVSQNPRHKITKRGQNVTFRCDPISEHNRLYWYRQTLGQGPEFLTYFQNEAQLEKSRLLSDRFSAERPKGSFSTLEIQRTEQGDSAMYLCASSRQGGTGELFFGEGSRLTVL.

The chain recombines TRBV5-1 with TRBJ2-2, with 7 positions matching TRBD1. The CDR3 sequence is 16 residues long. The J segment lost 5 bases and the V segment lost 4 bases, leaving 11 bases of the junction unmatched. Germline CDR1 SGHRS, CDR2 YFSETQ. This CDR3 is CASSVWTGVWTGELFF. The CDR3 DNA reads TGCGCCAGCAGCGTATGGACAGGTGTTTGGACCGGGGAGCTGTTTTTT.

This clonotype was picked up many times. The chain is built from TRBV20-1 and TRBJ1-1; D remains ambiguous. With 6 bases removed from V and 8 bases from J, the gap between germline ends came to 13 bases. The CDR3 loop spans 11 amino acids. Germline V gene sequence: CDR1 DFQATT, CDR2 SNEGSKA (reference sequence). The CDR3 region has the DNA TGCAGTGCAGAACCGGCGGACGAAGCTTTCTTT. Its protein is CSAEPADEAFF.

In this sample, this clonotype turned up many times. V usage is TRBV5-1 and J usage is TRBJ2-1; perhaps TRBD1 as D (6 bases). V dropped 1 base and J dropped 2 bases, with 13 bases sitting between them. This CDR3 contains 16 residues. Looked up from germline, CDR1 is SGHRS and CDR2 is YFSETQ. The CDR3: CASSLPGRDTYNEQFF. In DNA, the CDR3 is TGCGCCAGCAGCTTGCCCGGCAGGGACACCTACAATGAGCAGTTCTTC.

This clonotype was recorded many times. The CDR3 DNA follows: TGTGCCAGCAGCTCTGTGGTGAACACTGAAGCTTTCTTT. It translates to CASSSVVNTEAFF. V usage is TRBV7-2 and J usage is TRBJ1-1, with D uncertain. The CDR3 contains 13 residues. Germline V gene sequence: CDR1 SGHTA, CDR2 FQGNSA. V was trimmed by 4 bases and J by 0 bases, leaving 6 bases between them.

In its sample, this clonotype was seen once. It may be a read error: a sequence one base away is much more abundant. V is TRBV6-1 and J is TRBJ1-5; possible D gene TRBD1, 6 bases. Germline CDR1 reads MNHNS; CDR2 reads SASEGT. CDR3 length: 17 residues. The CDR3 DNA follows: TGTGCCAGCAGTGGGGTCCGGACAGATTATAGCAATCAGCCCCAGAATTTT. It codes for CASSGVRTDYSNQPQNF.

In its sample, this clonotype was seen many times. The rearrangement joins TRBV7-8 to TRBJ2-1, with 7 bases identical to TRBD2. V shed 3 bases and J 15 bases; nucleotides not matched to a gene: 5. The CDR3 is 11 residues long. In germline, CDR1 is SGHVS, CDR2 FQNEAQ. The chain's CDR3 is CASSLGGTWFF. CDR3 in DNA: TGTGCCAGCAGCTTGGGGGGGACGTGGTTCTTC.